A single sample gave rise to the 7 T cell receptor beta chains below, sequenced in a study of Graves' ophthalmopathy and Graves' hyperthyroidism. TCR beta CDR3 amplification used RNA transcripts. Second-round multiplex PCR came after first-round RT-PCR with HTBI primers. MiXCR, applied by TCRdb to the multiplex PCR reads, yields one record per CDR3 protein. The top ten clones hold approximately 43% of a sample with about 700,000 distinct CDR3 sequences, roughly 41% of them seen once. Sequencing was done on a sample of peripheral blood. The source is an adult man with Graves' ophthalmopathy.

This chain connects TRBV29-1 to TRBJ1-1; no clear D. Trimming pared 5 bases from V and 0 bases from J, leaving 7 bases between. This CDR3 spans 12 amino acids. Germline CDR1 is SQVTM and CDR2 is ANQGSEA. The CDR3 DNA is TGCAGCGTTACCGGGATGAACACTGAAGCTTTCTTT. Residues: CSVTGMNTEAFF.

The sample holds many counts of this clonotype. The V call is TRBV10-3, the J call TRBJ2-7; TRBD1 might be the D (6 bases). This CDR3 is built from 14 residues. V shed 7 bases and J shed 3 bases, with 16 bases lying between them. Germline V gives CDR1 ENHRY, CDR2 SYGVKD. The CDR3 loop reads CAIKGTLENYEQYF. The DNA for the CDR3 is TGTGCCATCAAGGGGACATTGGAAAACTACGAGCAGTACTTC.

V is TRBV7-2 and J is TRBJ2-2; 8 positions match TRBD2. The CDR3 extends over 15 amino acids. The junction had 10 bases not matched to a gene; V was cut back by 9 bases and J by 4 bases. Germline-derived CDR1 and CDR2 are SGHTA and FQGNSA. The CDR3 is CASYHPRGVTGELFF. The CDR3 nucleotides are TGTGCCAGTTACCACCCGCGGGGGGTCACCGGGGAGCTGTTTTTT.

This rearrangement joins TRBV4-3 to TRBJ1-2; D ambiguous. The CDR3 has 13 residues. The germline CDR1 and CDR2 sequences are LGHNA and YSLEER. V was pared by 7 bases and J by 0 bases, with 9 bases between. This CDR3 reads CASTLGANYGYTF. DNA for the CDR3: TGCGCCAGCACCCTCGGGGCTAACTATGGCTACACCTTC.

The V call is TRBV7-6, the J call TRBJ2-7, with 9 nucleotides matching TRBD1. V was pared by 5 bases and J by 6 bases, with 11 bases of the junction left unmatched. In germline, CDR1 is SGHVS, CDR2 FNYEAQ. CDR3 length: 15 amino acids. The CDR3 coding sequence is TGTGCCAGCAGCCGACACCGGGACAGGGTCTCCGAGCAGTACTTC. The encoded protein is CASSRHRDRVSEQYF.

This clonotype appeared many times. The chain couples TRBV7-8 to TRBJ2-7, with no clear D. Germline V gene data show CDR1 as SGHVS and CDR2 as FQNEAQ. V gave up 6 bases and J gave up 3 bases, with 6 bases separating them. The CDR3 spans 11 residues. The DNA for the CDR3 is TGTGCCAGCAGATCCAGCTACGAGCAGTACTTC. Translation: CASRSSYEQYF.

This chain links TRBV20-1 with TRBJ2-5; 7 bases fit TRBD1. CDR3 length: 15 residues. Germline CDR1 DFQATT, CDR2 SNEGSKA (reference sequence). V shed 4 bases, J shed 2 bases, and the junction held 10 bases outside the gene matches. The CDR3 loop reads CSAKGTVALQETQYF. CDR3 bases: TGCAGTGCTAAGGGGACAGTAGCACTACAAGAGACCCAGTACTTC.